This record covers a single T cell receptor beta chain. Participants came from around 25 US areas, aged roughly 18 to 89 years. All recovered Cohort 3 donors got two negative PCRs, got clearance, or saw symptom resolution. Only in-frame clones appear in the TCRdb table, and some are missing; sequencing was by immunoSEQ multiplex PCR. This sample yields hundreds of thousands of clones, of which around 90% are seen a single time; more than 8.5% belongs to the top ten. The data originate from a study of blood T cell repertoires in COVID-19. Across the study: The United States, Italy and Spain were the sources of the acute and convalescent COVID-19 samples. PBMCs, B-cell-depleted T cells, or T cells were the source of the cDNA or gDNA that made up the material.

Sequencing was performed on PBMCs or T cells enriched from blood (not recorded which). This TCR was recovered from a woman between 18 and 29 years old who had recovered from COVID-19.

The CDR3: CASSNALGAEQYF. The CDR3 DNA follows: TGTGCCAGCAGCAACGCATTGGGGGCTGAGCAGTACTTC. The chain is built from TRBV5-5 and TRBJ2-7, with D perhaps matching TRBD1 (6 bases). Per the germline V gene, CDR1 is SGHKS and CDR2 is YYEKEE (reference sequence). V was clipped by 4 bases and J by 7 bases, with 15 bases between them. The CDR3 covers 13 residues.